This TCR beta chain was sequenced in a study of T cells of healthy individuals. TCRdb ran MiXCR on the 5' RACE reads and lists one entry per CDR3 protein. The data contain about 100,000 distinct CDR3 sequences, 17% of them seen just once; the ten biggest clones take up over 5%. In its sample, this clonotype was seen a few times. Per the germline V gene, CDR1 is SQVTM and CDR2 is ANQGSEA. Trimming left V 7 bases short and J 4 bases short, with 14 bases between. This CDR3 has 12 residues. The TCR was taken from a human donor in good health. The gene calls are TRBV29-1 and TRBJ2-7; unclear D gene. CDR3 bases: TGCAGCGCCACGGCACTTAATTACGAGCAGTACTTC. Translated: CSATALNYEQYF.